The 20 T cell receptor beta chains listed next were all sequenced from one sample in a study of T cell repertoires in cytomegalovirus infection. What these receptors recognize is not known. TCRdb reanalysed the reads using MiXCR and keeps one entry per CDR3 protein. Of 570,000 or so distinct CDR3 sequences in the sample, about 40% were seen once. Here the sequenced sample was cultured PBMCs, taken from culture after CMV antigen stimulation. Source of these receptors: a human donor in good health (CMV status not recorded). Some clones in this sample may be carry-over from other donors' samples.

CDR3 region: CASSPGTWGNYGYTF. In nucleotides, the CDR3 is TGTGCCAGCAGCCCCGGGACGTGGGGCAACTATGGCTACACCTTC. The chain couples TRBV5-4 to TRBJ1-2; a weak D match, TRBD1 (5 bases). The V gene lost 4 bases and the J gene lost 2 bases, with 15 bases spanning the gap. The CDR3 contains 15 residues. The V gene's germline CDR1 is SGHNT and CDR2 YYREEE (reference sequence).

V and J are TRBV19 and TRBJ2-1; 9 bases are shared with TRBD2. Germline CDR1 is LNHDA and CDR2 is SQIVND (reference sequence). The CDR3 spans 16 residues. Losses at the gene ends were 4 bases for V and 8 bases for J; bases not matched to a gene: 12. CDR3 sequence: CASSTPLGGRAYEQFF. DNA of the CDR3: TGTGCCAGTAGTACCCCCCTTGGCGGGAGGGCGTATGAGCAGTTCTTC. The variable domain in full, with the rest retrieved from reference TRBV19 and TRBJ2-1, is DGGITQSPKYLFRKEGQNVTLSCEQNLNHDAMYWYRQDPGQGLRLIYYSQIVNDFQKGDIAEGYSVSREKKESFPLTVTSAQKNPTAFYLCASSTPLGGRAYEQFFGPGTRLTVL.

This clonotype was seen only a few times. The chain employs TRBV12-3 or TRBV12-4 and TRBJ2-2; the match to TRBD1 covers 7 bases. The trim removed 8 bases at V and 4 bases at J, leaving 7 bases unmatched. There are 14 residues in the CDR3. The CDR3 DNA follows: TGTGCCAGCGGCGGCAGGGGGTCCACCGGGGAGCTGTTTTTT. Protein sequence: CASGGRGSTGELFF.

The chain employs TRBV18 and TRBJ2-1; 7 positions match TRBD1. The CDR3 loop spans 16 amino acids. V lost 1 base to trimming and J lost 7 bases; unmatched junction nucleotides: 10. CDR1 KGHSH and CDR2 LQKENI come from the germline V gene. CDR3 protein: CASSPRTAGGWNEQFF. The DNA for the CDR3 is TGTGCCAGCTCACCACGGACGGCAGGGGGTTGGAATGAGCAGTTCTTC.

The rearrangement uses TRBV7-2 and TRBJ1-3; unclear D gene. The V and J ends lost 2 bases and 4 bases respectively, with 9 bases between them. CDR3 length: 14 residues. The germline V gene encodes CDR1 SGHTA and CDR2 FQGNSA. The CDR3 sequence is CASSLTPEGNTIYF. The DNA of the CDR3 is TGTGCCAGCAGCTTAACCCCTGAGGGAAACACCATATATTTT.

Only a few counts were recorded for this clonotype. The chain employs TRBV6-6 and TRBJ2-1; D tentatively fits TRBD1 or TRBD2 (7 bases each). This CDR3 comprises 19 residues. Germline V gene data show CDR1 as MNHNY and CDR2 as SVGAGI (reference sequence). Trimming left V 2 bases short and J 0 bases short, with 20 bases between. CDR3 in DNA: TGTGCCAGCAGTTACAGGCAGGGGGACTATCTAGGCTCCTACAATGAGCAGTTCTTC. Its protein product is CASSYRQGDYLGSYNEQFF.

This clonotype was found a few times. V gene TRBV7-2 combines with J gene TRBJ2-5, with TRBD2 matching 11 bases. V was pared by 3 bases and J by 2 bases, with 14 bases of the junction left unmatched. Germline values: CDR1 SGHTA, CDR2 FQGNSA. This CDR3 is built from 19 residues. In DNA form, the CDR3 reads TGTGCCAGCAGCTTGCCCTCGGGACTAGCGGAGGGATATCAAGAGACCCAGTACTTC. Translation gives CASSLPSGLAEGYQETQYF. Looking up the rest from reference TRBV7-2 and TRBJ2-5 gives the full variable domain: GAGVSQSPSNKVTEKGKDVELRCDPISGHTALYWYRQSLGQGLEFLIYFQGNSAPDKSGLPSDRFSAERTGGSVSTLTIQRTQQEDSAVYLCASSLPSGLAEGYQETQYFGPGTRLLVL.

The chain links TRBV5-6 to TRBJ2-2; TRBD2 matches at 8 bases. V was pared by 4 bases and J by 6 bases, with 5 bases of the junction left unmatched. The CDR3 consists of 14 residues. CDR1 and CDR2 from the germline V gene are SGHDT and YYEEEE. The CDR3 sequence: CASSAGGGAGELFF. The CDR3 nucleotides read TGTGCCAGCAGCGCCGGGGGGGGGGCCGGGGAGCTGTTTTTT.

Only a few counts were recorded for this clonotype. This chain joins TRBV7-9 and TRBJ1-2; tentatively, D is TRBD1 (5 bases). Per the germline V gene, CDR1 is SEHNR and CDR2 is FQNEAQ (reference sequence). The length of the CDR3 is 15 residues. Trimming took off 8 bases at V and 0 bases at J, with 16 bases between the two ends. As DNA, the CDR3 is TGTGCCAGCCGGACGGCGGACACCTCTAACTATGGCTACACCTTC. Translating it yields CASRTADTSNYGYTF.

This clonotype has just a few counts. CDR3 sequence (DNA): TGTGCCAGTGGAGAGGCCAGGTCGAATCAGCCCCAGCATTTT. It specifies CASGEARSNQPQHF. The J gene is TRBJ1-5, the V gene TRBV12-3 or TRBV12-4; D unclear. The CDR3 is made up of 14 amino acids. The V end was cut by 9 bases, the J end by 4 bases, with 16 bases between.

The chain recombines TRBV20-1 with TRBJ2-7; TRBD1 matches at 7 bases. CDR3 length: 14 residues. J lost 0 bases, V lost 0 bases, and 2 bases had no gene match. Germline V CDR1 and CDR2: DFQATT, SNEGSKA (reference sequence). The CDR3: CSARDYRGSYEQYF. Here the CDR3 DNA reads TGCAGTGCTAGAGATTACAGGGGCTCCTACGAGCAGTACTTC.

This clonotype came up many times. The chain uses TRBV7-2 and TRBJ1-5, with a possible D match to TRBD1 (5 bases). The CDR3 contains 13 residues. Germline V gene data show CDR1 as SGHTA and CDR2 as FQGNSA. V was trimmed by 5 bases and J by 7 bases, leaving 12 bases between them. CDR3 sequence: CASSGQMGQPQHF. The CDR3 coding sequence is TGTGCCAGCAGCGGACAAATGGGACAGCCCCAGCATTTT.

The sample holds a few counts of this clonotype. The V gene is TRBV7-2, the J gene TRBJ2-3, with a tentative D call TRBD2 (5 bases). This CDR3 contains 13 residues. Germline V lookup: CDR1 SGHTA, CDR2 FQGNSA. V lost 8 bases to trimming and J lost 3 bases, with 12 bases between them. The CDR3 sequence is CASPRGGTDTQYF. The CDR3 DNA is TGTGCCAGCCCGAGAGGAGGAACAGATACGCAGTATTTT.

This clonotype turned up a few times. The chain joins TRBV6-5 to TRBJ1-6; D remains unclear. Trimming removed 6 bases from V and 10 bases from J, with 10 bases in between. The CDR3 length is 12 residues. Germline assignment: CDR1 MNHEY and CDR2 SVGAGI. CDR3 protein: CASSLVRSPLHF. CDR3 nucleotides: TGTGCCAGCAGCCTCGTACGGTCACCCCTCCACTTT.

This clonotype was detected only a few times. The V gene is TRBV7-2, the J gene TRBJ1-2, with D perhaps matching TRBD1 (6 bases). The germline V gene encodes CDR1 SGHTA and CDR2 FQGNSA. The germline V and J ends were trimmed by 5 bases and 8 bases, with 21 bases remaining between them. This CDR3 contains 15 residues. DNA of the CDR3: TGTGCCAGCAGCCGTCCCGGTACAGGGCTACACGGCTACACCTTC. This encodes CASSRPGTGLHGYTF.

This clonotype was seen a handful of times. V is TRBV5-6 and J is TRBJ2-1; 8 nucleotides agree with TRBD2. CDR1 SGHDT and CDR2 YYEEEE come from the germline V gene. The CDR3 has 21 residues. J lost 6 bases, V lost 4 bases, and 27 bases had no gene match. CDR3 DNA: TGTGCCAGCAGCCCACTGGTGGGAAGGGCTAGCGGGTCTCAGAACTCCAATGAGCAGTTCTTC. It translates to CASSPLVGRASGSQNSNEQFF. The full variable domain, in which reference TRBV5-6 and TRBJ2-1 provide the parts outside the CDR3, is DAGVTQSPTHLIKTRGQQVTLRCSPKSGHDTVSWYQQALGQGPQFIFQYYEEEERQRGNFPDRFSGHQFPNYSSELNVNALLLGDSALYLCASSPLVGRASGSQNSNEQFFGPGTRLTVL.

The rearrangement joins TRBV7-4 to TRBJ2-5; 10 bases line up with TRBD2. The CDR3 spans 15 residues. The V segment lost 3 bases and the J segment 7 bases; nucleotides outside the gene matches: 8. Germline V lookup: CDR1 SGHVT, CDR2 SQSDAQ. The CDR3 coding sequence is TGTGCCAGCAGCTTGAGAGCGGGAGGGTTTGGGACCCAGTACTTC. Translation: CASSLRAGGFGTQYF.

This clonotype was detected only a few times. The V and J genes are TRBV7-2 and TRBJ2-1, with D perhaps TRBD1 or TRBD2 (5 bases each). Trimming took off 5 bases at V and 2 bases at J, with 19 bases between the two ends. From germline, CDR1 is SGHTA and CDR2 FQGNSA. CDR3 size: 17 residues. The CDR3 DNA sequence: TGTGCCAGCAGCCTACGCCCGGGGACGACTGCCTACAATGAGCAGTTCTTC. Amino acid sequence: CASSLRPGTTAYNEQFF.

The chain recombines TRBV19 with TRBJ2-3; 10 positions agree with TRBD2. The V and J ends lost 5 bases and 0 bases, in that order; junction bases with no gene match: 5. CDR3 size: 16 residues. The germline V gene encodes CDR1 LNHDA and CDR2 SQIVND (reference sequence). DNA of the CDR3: TGTGCCAGTAGTCCGACTAGCGGGTCTAGCACAGATACGCAGTATTTT. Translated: CASSPTSGSSTDTQYF.

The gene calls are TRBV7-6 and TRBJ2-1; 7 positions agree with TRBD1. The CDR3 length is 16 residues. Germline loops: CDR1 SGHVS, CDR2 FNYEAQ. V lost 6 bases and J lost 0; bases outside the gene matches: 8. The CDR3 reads CASSRTGDDSYNEQFF. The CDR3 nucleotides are TGTGCCAGCAGTCGTACAGGGGACGACTCCTACAATGAGCAGTTCTTC.